This T cell receptor beta chain was captured by sequencing in a study of shared clonotypes between healthy human individuals. Study overall: Three plates each covered CD4 naive and memory; CD8 naive two, CD8 memory one.

For this clone: Its antigen is still unknown.

The J segment lost 1 base and the V segment lost 4 bases, leaving 3 bases of the junction unmatched. Germline lookup yields CDR1 LNHDA and CDR2 SQIVND (reference sequence). CDR3 length: 15 residues. Study-level findings and limits: Generally, estimated richness proved larger in naive subsets than it did in memory subsets.

In the source study's methods: ImmunoSEQ junction-only sequences lacked quality scores, so their filtering differed. Libraries were prepared by immunoSEQ multiplex PCR; TCRdb keeps only in-frame clonotypes and omits some of them. The D gene and trimming were derived from the DNA, and the V and J assignments and clone size from that table. The data contain roughly 1 million clones, more than 65% of them singletons. This clonotype was obtained from a man between 18 and 29 years old in good health. The sequencing input was memory CD4+ T cells sorted from blood. Subset indicated: CD45RA-negative fraction. The chain has TRBV19 and TRBJ1-4; 7 nucleotides match TRBD1. CDR3 in DNA: TGTGCCAGTAGTACCTACAGGGGAACTAATGAAAAACTGTTTTTT. Amino acid sequence: CASSTYRGTNEKLFF.